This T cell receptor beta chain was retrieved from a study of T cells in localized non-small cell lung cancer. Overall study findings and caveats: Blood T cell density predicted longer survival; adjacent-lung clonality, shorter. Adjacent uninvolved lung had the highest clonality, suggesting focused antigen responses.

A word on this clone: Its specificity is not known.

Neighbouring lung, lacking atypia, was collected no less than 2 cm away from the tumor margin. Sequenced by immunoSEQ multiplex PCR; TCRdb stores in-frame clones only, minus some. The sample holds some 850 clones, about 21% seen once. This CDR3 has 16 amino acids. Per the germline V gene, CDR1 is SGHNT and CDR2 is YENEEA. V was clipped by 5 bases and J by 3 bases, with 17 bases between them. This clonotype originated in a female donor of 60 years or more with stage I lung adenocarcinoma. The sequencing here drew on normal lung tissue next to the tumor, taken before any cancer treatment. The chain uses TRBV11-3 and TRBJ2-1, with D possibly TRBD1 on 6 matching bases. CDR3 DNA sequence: TGTGCCAGCAGCCCCCGTACAGGGCAGGGCTACAATGAGCAGTTCTTC. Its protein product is CASSPRTGQGYNEQFF.